Each of the 25 T cell receptor beta chains below was sequenced from the same sample in a study of cytomegalovirus exposure and HLA in healthy donors. The PCR contained 60 Vbeta and 13 Jbeta primers. The assay was immunoSEQ multiplex PCR, and TCRdb's table has in-frame clones only and misses some. The sample consists of about 96,000 clones, about 70% of them appearing once. Sequencing was carried out using PBMCs. The receptor set was obtained from a woman in her seventies in good health and CMV-seropositive.

The V call is TRBV11-2, the J call TRBJ2-7; weak D call: TRBD2 (6 bases). The CDR3 has 15 amino acids. Trimming shortened V by 1 base and J by 0 bases, and 10 bases separated the two germline ends. CDR1 and CDR2 (germline): SGHAT, FQNNGV. CDR3 loop: CASSLGGVGSYEQYF. The DNA of the CDR3 is TGTGCCAGCAGCTTAGGGGGGGTCGGCTCCTACGAGCAGTACTTC.

The rearrangement links TRBV11-2 to TRBJ2-1; TRBD1 aligns across 7 bases. Per germline, CDR1 SGHAT and CDR2 FQNNGV. The junction had 7 bases not matched to a gene; V was cut back by 5 bases and J by 3 bases. The CDR3 contains 15 residues. As DNA, the CDR3 is TGTGCCAGCAGCCCCGCGGCAGGGGGCTACAATGAGCAGTTCTTC. Translated: CASSPAAGGYNEQFF.

CDR3 protein: CASSGVVTDTQYF. In DNA form, the CDR3 reads TGTGCCAGCAGCGGAGTAGTGACAGATACGCAGTATTTT. V and J are TRBV7-3 and TRBJ2-3, with D unclear. Trimming stripped 5 bases from V and 3 bases from J, with 9 bases between. The CDR3 extends over 13 amino acids. The V gene's germline CDR1 is SGHTA and CDR2 FQGTGA.

V is TRBV29-1 and J is TRBJ1-2, with 10 bases identical to TRBD1. The CDR3 consists of 16 residues. CDR1 SQVTM and CDR2 ANQGSEA come from the germline V gene. CDR3 loop: CSCPRDRGRVDYGYTF. The CDR3 nucleotides are TGCAGTTGTCCCCGAGACAGGGGGCGGGTGGACTATGGCTACACCTTC.

This clone was seen only a few times. V is TRBV6-1 and J is TRBJ1-2, with 9 bases aligning to TRBD1. V lost 7 bases, J lost 8 bases, and 8 bases stayed unmatched. The CDR3 extends over 13 amino acids. Looked up from germline, CDR1 is MNHNS and CDR2 is SASEGT. CDR3 amino acids: CASNGQGLEGYTF. The CDR3 DNA reads as TGTGCCAGCAACGGACAGGGGTTGGAGGGCTACACCTTC.

The V call is TRBV2, the J call TRBJ2-2; 10 nucleotides match TRBD1. J was trimmed by 6 bases and V by 11 bases; bases with no gene match: 3. Germline CDR1 reads SNHLY; CDR2 reads FYNNEI. The CDR3 runs to 12 residues. The CDR3 spells CAGDRGSGELFF. The CDR3 nucleotides are TGTGCCGGGGACAGGGGTTCCGGGGAGCTGTTTTTT. Full variable domain (rest looked up from reference TRBV2 and TRBJ2-2): EPEVTQTPSHQVTQMGQEVILRCVPISNHLYFYWYRQILGQKVEFLVSFYNNEISEKSEIFDDQFSVERPDGSNFTLKIRSTKLEDSAMYFCAGDRGSGELFFGEGSRLTVL.

This clone was detected only once. This chain links TRBV5-1 with TRBJ2-5; 7 bases are shared with TRBD1. Looked up from germline, CDR1 is SGHRS and CDR2 is YFSETQ. With V trimmed by 5 bases and J by 1 base, 5 bases remained unmatched. This CDR3 comprises 14 residues. CDR3 DNA: TGCGCCAGCAGATGGGGGACAGCCCAAGAGACCCAGTACTTC. It encodes CASRWGTAQETQYF.

The V and J genes are TRBV5-1 and TRBJ2-3, with D perhaps TRBD1 (6 bases). Trimming took off 4 bases at V and 8 bases at J, with 20 bases between the two ends. This CDR3 is built from 15 residues. The germline gives CDR1 SGHRS, CDR2 YFSETQ. CDR3 amino acids: CASSARQGTLGTQYF. The CDR3, as DNA: TGCGCCAGCAGCGCTCGCCAGGGGACGCTAGGTACGCAGTATTTT.

The chain uses TRBV6-5 and TRBJ2-3; 11 bases match TRBD1. The V gene's germline CDR1 is MNHEY and CDR2 SVGAGI. The V gene end was trimmed by 6 bases and the J gene end by 2 bases; junction bases not matched to a gene: 4. The CDR3 extends over 15 amino acids. The CDR3 DNA sequence: TGTGCCAGCAGACCCGGACAGGGGGCCACAGATACGCAGTATTTT. Its translation is CASRPGQGATDTQYF.

The J gene is TRBJ2-2, the V gene TRBV2; TRBD1 might be the D (6 bases). Between the trimmed V and J ends, which lost 4 bases and 4 bases, there was a span of 13 bases. The germline gives CDR1 SNHLY, CDR2 FYNNEI. CDR3 size: 15 residues. This chain's CDR3 is CASSAGTPFTGELFF. The CDR3 nucleotides are TGTGCCAGCAGTGCCGGGACACCGTTCACCGGGGAGCTGTTTTTT.

A few counts support this clone. The gene calls are TRBV9 and TRBJ1-1; no firm D call. V was cut by 4 bases and J by 4 bases, with 14 bases left in between. Germline CDR1 and CDR2: SGDLS and YYNGEE. The CDR3 runs to 14 residues. CDR3 sequence: CASSRSGRGTEAFF. CDR3 DNA: TGTGCCAGCAGCCGGAGCGGTCGCGGCACTGAAGCTTTCTTT.

This chain uses TRBV6-5 with TRBJ2-7; possibly TRBD2 for D (5 bases). Trimming removed 7 bases from V and 0 bases from J, with 16 bases in between. There are 15 residues in the CDR3. Germline V gene sequence: CDR1 MNHEY, CDR2 SVGAGI. The CDR3 region is CASTLGGPDSYEQYF. The CDR3 DNA reads TGTGCCAGCACCCTAGGCGGGCCGGACTCCTACGAGCAGTACTTC.

This clone was picked up one time. CDR3 amino acids: CASSLTGGRNEQYF. Here the CDR3 DNA reads TGTGCCAGCTCACTGACCGGGGGACGTAACGAGCAGTACTTC. The V and J genes are TRBV18 and TRBJ2-5, with TRBD2 as a possible D gene (6 bases). With the DNA end fitting TRBJ2-7 better, the J assignment may be wrong. This CDR3 spans 14 amino acids. Germline V gene lookup returns CDR1 KGHSH and CDR2 LQKENI.

This clone was counted a few times. The genes are TRBV7-9 and TRBJ2-7; D not resolved. Per the germline V gene, CDR1 is SEHNR and CDR2 is FQNEAQ (reference sequence). Trimming took off 4 bases at V and 6 bases at J, with 10 bases between the two ends. The CDR3 contains 12 residues. The CDR3: CASSSSYGEQYF. As DNA, the CDR3 is TGTGCCAGCAGCTCATCGTACGGCGAGCAGTACTTC.

The V call is TRBV7-8, the J call TRBJ2-5; D may be TRBD1 (7 bases). Per the germline V gene, CDR1 is SGHVS and CDR2 is FQNEAQ. The CDR3 consists of 16 residues. V was shortened by 5 bases and J by 5 bases, with 21 bases between the two germline ends. CDR3 region: CASSQTGAGGRETQYF. CDR3 sequence (DNA): TGTGCCAGCAGCCAAACGGGGGCAGGGGGACGGGAGACCCAGTACTTC.

The rearrangement links TRBV10-3 to TRBJ1-2; D is unresolved. The V gene's germline CDR1 is ENHRY and CDR2 SYGVKD. The CDR3 contains 13 residues. Between the trimmed V and J ends, which lost 6 bases and 8 bases, there was a span of 16 bases. CDR3 coding DNA: TGTGCCATCAGCCGAGACAATTTAGGCGGCTACACCTTC. Its translation: CAISRDNLGGYTF.

CDR3 sequence reads: CASSFGGWGNSPLHF. The CDR3 nucleotides read TGTGCCAGCAGCTTCGGGGGTTGGGGTAATTCACCCCTCCACTTT. V gene TRBV5-6 combines with J gene TRBJ1-6; D is possibly TRBD1 (5 bases). In germline, CDR1 is SGHDT, CDR2 YYEEEE. Trimming removed 2 bases from V and 6 bases from J, with 12 bases in between. The CDR3 is 15 residues long.

The chain combines TRBV4-2 with TRBJ2-5; 8 nucleotides line up with TRBD2. The J call may be faulty, since TRBJ2-7 better matches the DNA end. This CDR3 is 16 amino acids long. From germline, CDR1 is LGHNA and CDR2 YNFKEQ. The CDR3 bases are TGTGCCAGCAGCCTCCGCCCCAGCGGGGGTAACAACGAGCAGTACTTC. It encodes CASSLRPSGGNNEQYF.

The chain links TRBV5-3 to TRBJ1-2, with D possibly TRBD1 on 5 matching bases. TRBV5-3 is annotated as an ORF whose role is uncertain. CDR3 length: 16 residues. Trimming removed 0 bases at V and 8 bases at J, with 20 bases between. Here the CDR3 DNA reads TGTGCCAGAAGCTTGGATCAGGGAGGGGTTTGGGTGGGCTACACCTTC. It is translated as CARSLDQGGVWVGYTF.

The gene calls are TRBV4-3 and TRBJ2-2; TRBD2 is a possible D gene (6 bases). This CDR3 has 16 amino acids. Germline V gene data show CDR1 as LGHNA and CDR2 as YSLEER. V lost 0 bases and J lost 4, with 12 bases in between. The CDR3 coding sequence is TGCGCCAGCAGCCAAGATGGGGGGTCGGGCACCGGGGAGCTGTTTTTT. Protein: CASSQDGGSGTGELFF.

The chain is built from TRBV5-1 and TRBJ2-7, with D possibly TRBD2 on 5 matching bases. Looked up from germline, CDR1 is SGHRS and CDR2 is YFSETQ. V was clipped by 1 base and J by 7 bases, with 15 bases between them. CDR3 length: 14 residues. The CDR3 protein is CASSLSGISGEQYF. CDR3 nucleotide sequence: TGCGCCAGCAGCTTGAGTGGGATTTCGGGAGAGCAGTACTTC.

The V gene is TRBV11-2, the J gene TRBJ2-1; the match to TRBD2 covers 10 bases. V gave up 7 bases and J gave up 6 bases; unmatched junction bases: 6. The germline CDR1 and CDR2 sequences are SGHAT and FQNNGV. The CDR3 length is 14 residues. CDR3 bases: TGTGCCAGCACTCCGGGACTAGCGAGCAATGAGCAGTTCTTC. Translated, it gives CASTPGLASNEQFF.

The chain joins TRBV6-6 to TRBJ2-7; 8 bases are shared with TRBD1. Trimming at V came to 6 bases and at J to 3 bases, leaving 4 bases not matched to a gene. The length of the CDR3 is 13 residues. Germline V lookup: CDR1 MNHNY, CDR2 SVGAGI (reference sequence). CDR3 nucleotide sequence: TGTGCCAGCAGCCAGGACAGGGTCTACGAGCAGTACTTC. This translates into CASSQDRVYEQYF.

The chain has TRBV5-4 and TRBJ2-3, with 8 bases aligning to TRBD2. Losses at the gene ends were 6 bases for V and 3 bases for J; bases not matched to a gene: 6. CDR3 size: 14 residues. CDR1 is SGHNT and CDR2 is YYREEE in the germline V gene (reference sequence). This chain's CDR3 is CASTSLAGTDTQYF. CDR3 DNA sequence: TGTGCCAGCACCTCCTTAGCGGGAACAGATACGCAGTATTTT. Full variable domain (outside the CDR3, taken from reference TRBV5-4 and TRBJ2-3): ETGVTQSPTHLIKTRGQQVTLRCSSQSGHNTVSWYQQALGQGPQFIFQYYREEENGRGNFPPRFSGLQFPNYSSELNVNALELDDSALYLCASTSLAGTDTQYFGPGTRLTVL.

CDR3 protein: CASSPPDRGYQETQYF. In DNA form, the CDR3 reads TGTGCCAGCAGTCCGCCGGACAGGGGGTACCAAGAGACCCAGTACTTC. V is TRBV28 and J is TRBJ2-5; TRBD1 agrees at 10 bases. V trimming: 5 bases; J trimming: 0 bases; junction bases outside the gene matches: 6. CDR3 length: 16 amino acids. Germline V gene lookup returns CDR1 MDHEN and CDR2 SYDVKM.